A single sample is the source of the 29 T cell receptor beta chains below, sequenced in a study of cytomegalovirus exposure and HLA in healthy donors. 13 Jbeta primers and 60 Vbeta primers were used for the PCR. Only in-frame clones appear in the TCRdb table, and some are missing; sequencing was by immunoSEQ multiplex PCR. The data hold under 200,000 clones, with 75% observed a single time. The material sequenced was PBMCs. These receptor sequences come from a woman aged 40 to 50 in good health and CMV-seropositive.

V and J are TRBV25-1 and TRBJ1-2, with TRBD1 matching 7 bases. Germline values: CDR1 MGHDK, CDR2 SYGVNS. The trim removed 6 bases at V and 2 bases at J, leaving 3 bases unmatched. This CDR3 spans 13 amino acids. The CDR3 sequence is CASRWGQNYGYTF. CDR3 nucleotides: TGTGCCAGCAGATGGGGACAGAACTATGGCTACACCTTC.

This clone was seen a handful of times. The genes are TRBV5-6 and TRBJ1-1; 7 nucleotides agree with TRBD1. Germline trimming cut 0 bases from V and 10 bases from J; bases unmatched to any gene: 6. This CDR3 is built from 13 residues. Germline V CDR1 and CDR2: SGHDT, YYEEEE. This chain's CDR3 is CASSLAGQGVAFF. The CDR3 nucleotides are TGTGCCAGCAGCTTGGCTGGGCAGGGGGTAGCTTTCTTT.

The V and J genes are TRBV14 and TRBJ2-1; 8 bases line up with TRBD2. The CDR3 runs 16 residues. J gave up 2 bases and V 1 base, and 4 bases lay outside the gene matches. Germline V CDR1 and CDR2: SGHDN, FVKESK. The CDR3 loop reads CASSQASGSTYNEQFF. The CDR3 nucleotides read TGTGCCAGCAGCCAAGCGAGCGGGAGTACCTACAATGAGCAGTTCTTC.

A word on this clone: The germline gene is not matched at one end of the junction; a read error may be the cause. The identical CDR3 is also encoded by other nucleotide sequences in the sample. The rearrangement links TRBV2 to TRBJ1-4; TRBD1 matches at 7 bases. CDR3 length equals 14 residues. From germline, CDR1 is SNHLY and CDR2 FYNNEI. CDR3: CASRGTATNEKLFF. CDR3 sequence (DNA): TGTGCCAGCAGAGGGACAGCGACTAATGAAAAGCTGTTTTTT.

This rearrangement joins TRBV29-1 to TRBJ1-5; TRBD1 matches 7 bases. The J segment lost 7 bases and the V segment lost 4 bases, leaving 7 bases of the junction unmatched. Germline V gives CDR1 SQVTM, CDR2 ANQGSEA. The CDR3 length is 13 residues. The CDR3 region is CSVAPGGGQPQHF. CDR3 DNA sequence: TGCAGCGTTGCCCCAGGGGGAGGACAGCCCCAGCATTTT.

V usage is TRBV28 and J usage is TRBJ2-7, with TRBD1 as a possible D gene (6 bases). Germline V gene data show CDR1 as MDHEN and CDR2 as SYDVKM. The CDR3 sequence is 15 residues long. The germline V and J ends were trimmed by 5 bases and 3 bases, with 17 bases remaining between them. CDR3 amino acids: CASSPGAPGDYEQYF. The CDR3 coding sequence is TGTGCCAGCAGTCCAGGGGCCCCTGGGGACTACGAGCAGTACTTC.

V gene TRBV28 combines with J gene TRBJ1-5; 8 bases line up with TRBD1. Trimming at V came to 5 bases and at J to 5 bases, leaving 17 bases not matched to a gene. Germline lookup yields CDR1 MDHEN and CDR2 SYDVKM. There are 18 residues in the CDR3. The CDR3, as DNA: TGTGCCAGCAGTGCGATACCATGGACAGGGTCTGTGTATCAGCCCCAGCATTTT. It translates to CASSAIPWTGSVYQPQHF. The full variable domain, with the rest looked up from reference TRBV28 and TRBJ1-5, is DVKVTQSSRYLVKRTGEKVFLECVQDMDHENMFWYRQDPGLGLRLIYFSYDVKMKEKGDIPEGYSVSREKKERFSLILESASTNQTSMYLCASSAIPWTGSVYQPQHFGDGTRLSIL.

This chain uses TRBV7-3 with TRBJ2-1; D ambiguous. Germline V CDR1 and CDR2: SGHTA, FQGTGA. V was pared by 2 bases and J by 2 bases, with 10 bases between. CDR3 size: 15 residues. In DNA, the CDR3 is TGTGCCAGCAGCTTAGCGCTGACTGCCTACAATGAGCAGTTCTTC. Translating it yields CASSLALTAYNEQFF.

The CDR3 is CASSRTSGSVRSYEQYF. CDR3 DNA: TGTGCCAGCAGCCGAACTAGCGGGAGTGTTCGATCATACGAGCAGTACTTC. The chain uses TRBV4-2 and TRBJ2-7, with TRBD2 matching 11 bases. The J segment lost 4 bases and the V segment lost 4 bases, leaving 12 bases of the junction unmatched. The CDR3 extends over 17 amino acids. CDR1 is LGHNA, CDR2 YNFKEQ, per germline.

J is TRBJ2-4 and V is TRBV7-2; 11 bases are shared with TRBD2. Germline V lookup: CDR1 SGHTA, CDR2 FQGNSA. V was pared by 5 bases and J by 8 bases, with 8 bases of the junction left unmatched. The CDR3 consists of 15 residues. CDR3 coding DNA: TGTGCCAGCAGCCCCGTAGCGGGAGGGCTGTACATTCAGTACTTC. As protein: CASSPVAGGLYIQYF. Using reference TRBV7-2 and TRBJ2-4 for the parts outside the CDR3, the full variable domain is GAGVSQSPSNKVTEKGKDVELRCDPISGHTALYWYRQSLGQGLEFLIYFQGNSAPDKSGLPSDRFSAERTGGSVSTLTIQRTQQEDSAVYLCASSPVAGGLYIQYFGAGTRLSVL.

The chain employs TRBV7-3 and TRBJ2-3, with D perhaps TRBD1 (6 bases). This CDR3 contains 17 residues. Germline CDR1 reads SGHTA; CDR2 reads FQGTGA. The ends were cut back, 3 bases at V and 6 bases at J, with 22 bases in the middle. DNA for the CDR3: TGTGCCAGCAGCTTCCGGTCGGCGGCAGGGGAATTGGATACGCAGTATTTT. This sequence encodes CASSFRSAAGELDTQYF.

The V and J genes are TRBV19 and TRBJ1-2; D ambiguous. V was clipped by 1 base and J by 7 bases, with 10 bases between them. This CDR3 is built from 13 residues. Germline V gene sequence: CDR1 LNHDA, CDR2 SQIVND (reference sequence). In DNA, the CDR3 is TGTGCCAGTAGTATAGGGCGGGAGCGTGGCTACACCTTC. It encodes CASSIGRERGYTF.

V and J are TRBV18 and TRBJ1-3; 8 nucleotides align to TRBD1. This CDR3 is 20 amino acids long. Germline CDR1 and CDR2: KGHSH and LQKENI. The J segment lost 0 bases and the V segment lost 3 bases, leaving 16 bases of the junction unmatched. The DNA of the CDR3 is TGTGCCAGCTCACCCCTCGCGCGGCGTAGACAGGGGAACTCTGGAAACACCATATATTTT. Protein: CASSPLARRRQGNSGNTIYF.

The chain has TRBV6-5 and TRBJ2-7; weak D call: TRBD1 (7 bases). Germline lookup yields CDR1 MNHEY and CDR2 SVGAGI. The ends were cut back, 5 bases at V and 5 bases at J, with 16 bases in the middle. The CDR3 sequence is 14 residues long. The CDR3 nucleotides read TGTGCCAGCAGTCTCCGACAGGGCGGGGACGAGCAGTACTTC. It specifies CASSLRQGGDEQYF.

The chain links TRBV4-2 to TRBJ1-3, with a tentative D call TRBD1 (5 bases). In germline, CDR1 is LGHNA, CDR2 YNFKEQ. Trimming removed 4 bases from V and 7 bases from J, with 17 bases in between. The CDR3 runs to 15 residues. In DNA form, the CDR3 reads TGTGCCAGCAGCCCCGGGGAGGGGCAAAGGAACACCATATATTTT. Residues: CASSPGEGQRNTIYF.

This chain links TRBV18 with TRBJ2-7, with TRBD2 matching 10 bases. Trimming took 4 bases from V and 1 from J; bases not matched to a gene: 16. This CDR3 region has 19 residues. The germline V gene encodes CDR1 KGHSH and CDR2 LQKENI. The CDR3 DNA sequence: TGTGCCAGCTCACATGGACTAGCGGCCCTTTACACCAAGTCCTACGAGCAGTACTTC. It specifies CASSHGLAALYTKSYEQYF.

This chain connects TRBV29-1 to TRBJ2-3; maybe TRBD2 (5 bases). The V end was cut by 7 bases, the J end by 7 bases, with 12 bases between. Per germline, CDR1 SQVTM and CDR2 ANQGSEA. The CDR3 is 11 residues long. The CDR3 reads CSGLAGNTQYF. The CDR3 DNA follows: TGCAGCGGCCTAGCCGGAAATACGCAGTATTTT.

This clone has more than one count but fewer than ten. This chain connects TRBV4-1 to TRBJ2-3; unclear D gene. This CDR3 is built from 13 residues. Per germline, CDR1 MGHRA and CDR2 YSYEKL. Trimming cost V 2 bases and J 2 bases, with 5 bases left between them. CDR3 region: CASSQSFTDTQYF. CDR3 bases: TGCGCCAGCAGCCAATCCTTCACAGATACGCAGTATTTT.

This chain joins TRBV21-1 and TRBJ2-1; the table's TRBD2 call for D was not verified on the DNA. TRBV21-1 counts as a pseudogene. The CDR3 has 19 amino acids. The CDR3 bases are TGTGCCAGCAGCAAAGGGGAACTAGCGGGAGCCCTCTCCTACAATGAGCAGTTCTTC. Translation: CASSKGELAGALSYNEQFF.

The genes are TRBV29-1 and TRBJ2-1; possibly TRBD1 for D (6 bases). Per germline, CDR1 SQVTM and CDR2 ANQGSEA. The CDR3 is 15 residues long. V was pared by 1 base and J by 0 bases, with 10 bases between. Written as DNA, the CDR3 is TGCAGCGTTGAAGGGGCGACAGGCTCCTACAATGAGCAGTTCTTC. This codes for CSVEGATGSYNEQFF.

CDR3 nucleotide sequence: TGTGCCAGTAGTATAGGCTTGGGACTCCCGGGGCAGTTCTTC. It is translated as CASSIGLGLPGQFF. The rearrangement uses TRBV19 and TRBJ2-1; TRBD2 is a possible D gene (6 bases). Trimming took off 1 base at V and 12 bases at J, with 16 bases between the two ends. Germline assignment: CDR1 LNHDA and CDR2 SQIVND (reference sequence). The CDR3 is 14 residues long.

With respect to this clone: The sample holds other DNA sequences that translate to the same CDR3. V is TRBV27 and J is TRBJ2-7; TRBD2 agrees at 8 bases. The CDR3 is made up of 15 amino acids. Losses at the gene ends were 0 bases for V and 3 bases for J; bases not matched to a gene: 4. Germline CDR1 and CDR2: MNHEY and SMNVEV (reference sequence). The CDR3 sequence is CASSLSAGTSYEQYF. CDR3 DNA: TGTGCCAGCAGTTTATCGGCGGGGACTAGCTACGAGCAGTACTTC.

In this sample, this clone turned up a few times. The genes are TRBV19 and TRBJ1-6; D might be TRBD1 (6 bases). This CDR3 has 14 amino acids. V was clipped by 7 bases and J by 7 bases, with 14 bases between them. Germline V CDR1 and CDR2: LNHDA, SQIVND (reference sequence). CDR3 loop: CASTPRTENSPLHF. DNA of the CDR3: TGTGCCAGTACCCCCCGGACAGAAAATTCACCCCTCCACTTT.

The chain carries TRBV27 and TRBJ1-5; 8 bases fit TRBD1. V lost 3 bases and J lost 1; bases outside the gene matches: 14. CDR1 MNHEY and CDR2 SMNVEV come from the germline V gene (reference sequence). The CDR3 has 19 amino acids. The CDR3 DNA is TGTGCCAGCAGTTTCGTACTTGGGGCAGGGGGCCTGAGCAATCAGCCCCAGCATTTT. This sequence encodes CASSFVLGAGGLSNQPQHF.

The chain links TRBV4-3 to TRBJ2-2; tentative D call: TRBD1 (5 bases). The germline gives CDR1 LGHNA, CDR2 YSLEER. V dropped 0 bases and J dropped 6 bases, with 17 bases sitting between them. This CDR3 is built from 17 residues. The CDR3 here is CASSQDEVKWGPGELFF. Written as DNA, the CDR3 is TGCGCCAGCAGCCAAGATGAGGTTAAATGGGGCCCCGGGGAGCTGTTTTTT.

In this sample, this clone turned up once. This chain connects TRBV5-1 to TRBJ2-2, with 11 bases fitting TRBD1. V shed 4 bases, J shed 9 bases, and the junction held 5 bases outside the gene matches. The CDR3 covers 14 residues. CDR1 is SGHRS, CDR2 YFSETQ, per germline. The DNA of the CDR3 is TGCGCCAGCAGCCCCGGACAGGGGGCTTGGGAGCTGTTTTTT. This gives the protein CASSPGQGAWELFF.

V and J are TRBV5-1 and TRBJ2-1; 7 nucleotides match TRBD2. This CDR3 region has 20 residues. V shed 6 bases and J 5 bases; nucleotides not matched to a gene: 26. Germline CDR1 reads SGHRS; CDR2 reads YFSETQ. CDR3: CASNMGRAPSRGTIDNEQFF. The CDR3 coding sequence is TGCGCCAGCAACATGGGGAGGGCGCCGAGTCGTGGAACTATCGACAATGAGCAGTTCTTC.

In this sample, this clone turned up a few times. V usage is TRBV11-1 and J usage is TRBJ1-1, with TRBD1 identical over 8 bases. The germline V gene has CDR1 SGHAT and CDR2 FQDESV (reference sequence). The CDR3 has 14 amino acids. Losses at the gene ends were 5 bases for V and 0 bases for J; bases not matched to a gene: 2. CDR3 in amino acids: CASSVDRVNTEAFF. CDR3 coding DNA: TGTGCCAGCAGCGTGGACAGGGTGAACACTGAAGCTTTCTTT.

V gene TRBV4-1 combines with J gene TRBJ2-1; 11 positions agree with TRBD1. This CDR3 contains 15 residues. CDR1 and CDR2 (germline): MGHRA, YSYEKL. Trimming at V came to 8 bases and at J to 13 bases, leaving 16 bases not matched to a gene. CDR3 DNA sequence: TGCGCCAGCCGACAGGGACAGGGGGAAACAATGAGTCAGTTCTTC. This sequence encodes CASRQGQGETMSQFF.